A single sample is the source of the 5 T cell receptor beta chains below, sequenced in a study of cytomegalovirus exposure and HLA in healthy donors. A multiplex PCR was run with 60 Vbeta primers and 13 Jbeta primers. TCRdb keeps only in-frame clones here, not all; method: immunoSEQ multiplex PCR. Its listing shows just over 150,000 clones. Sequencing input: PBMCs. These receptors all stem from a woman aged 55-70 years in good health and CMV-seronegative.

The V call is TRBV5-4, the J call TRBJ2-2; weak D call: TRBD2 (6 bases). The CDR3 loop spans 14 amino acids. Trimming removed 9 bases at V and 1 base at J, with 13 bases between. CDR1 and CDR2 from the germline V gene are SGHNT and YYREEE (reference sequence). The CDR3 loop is CATRPGGNTGELFF. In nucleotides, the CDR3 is TGTGCCACCCGCCCCGGGGGGAACACCGGGGAGCTGTTTTTT.

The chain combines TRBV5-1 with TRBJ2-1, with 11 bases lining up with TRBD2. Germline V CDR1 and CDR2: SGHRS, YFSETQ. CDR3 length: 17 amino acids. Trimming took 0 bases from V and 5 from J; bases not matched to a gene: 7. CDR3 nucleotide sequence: TGCGCCAGCAGCTTGGACCAACTAGCGGGGGTGAACAATGAGCAGTTCTTC. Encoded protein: CASSLDQLAGVNNEQFF.

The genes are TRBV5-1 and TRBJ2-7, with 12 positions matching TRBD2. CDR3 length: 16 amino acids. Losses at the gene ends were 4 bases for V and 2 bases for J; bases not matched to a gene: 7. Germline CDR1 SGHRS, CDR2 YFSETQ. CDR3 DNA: TGCGCCAGCAGCACCGGACTAGCGGGAACACCCTACGAGCAGTACTTC. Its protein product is CASSTGLAGTPYEQYF.

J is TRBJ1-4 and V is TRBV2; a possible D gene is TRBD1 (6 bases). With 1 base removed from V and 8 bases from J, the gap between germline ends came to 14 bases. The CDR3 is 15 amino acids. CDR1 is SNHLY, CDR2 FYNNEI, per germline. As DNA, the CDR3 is TGTGCCAGCAGTGAAGATTTGGGGGCAGGGGAAAAACTGTTTTTT. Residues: CASSEDLGAGEKLFF.

The CDR3, as DNA: TGTGCCAGCTGTAGGTTGGCAGGCGGCAATCAGCCCCAGCATTTT. This codes for CASCRLAGGNQPQHF. The rearrangement joins TRBV11-2 to TRBJ1-5; no reliable D call. Deletions cut 8 bases from V and 2 bases from J, with 16 bases between. CDR1 and CDR2 from the germline V gene are SGHAT and FQNNGV. The CDR3 length is 15 residues.